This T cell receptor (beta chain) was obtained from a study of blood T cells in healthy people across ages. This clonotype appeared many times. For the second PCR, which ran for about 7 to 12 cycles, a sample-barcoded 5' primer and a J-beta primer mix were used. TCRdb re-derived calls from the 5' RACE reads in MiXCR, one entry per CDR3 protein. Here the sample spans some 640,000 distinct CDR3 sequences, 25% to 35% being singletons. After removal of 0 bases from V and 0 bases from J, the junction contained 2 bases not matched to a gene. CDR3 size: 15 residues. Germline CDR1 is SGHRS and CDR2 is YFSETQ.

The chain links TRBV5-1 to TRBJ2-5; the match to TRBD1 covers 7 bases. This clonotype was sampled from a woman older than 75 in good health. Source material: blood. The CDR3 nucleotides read TGCGCCAGCAGCTTGGCCGGGACAGACCAAGAGACCCAGTACTTC. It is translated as CASSLAGTDQETQYF. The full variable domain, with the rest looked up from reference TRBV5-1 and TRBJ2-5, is KAGVTQTPRYLIKTRGQQVTLSCSPISGHRSVSWYQQTPGQGLQFLFEYFSETQRNKGNFPGRFSGRQFSNSRSEMNVSTLELGDSALYLCASSLAGTDQETQYFGPGTRLLVL.